The T cell receptor beta chain described here comes from a study of blood T cell repertoires in COVID-19. Some clones are missing from TCRdb's copy, which holds only in-frame ones; the method was immunoSEQ multiplex PCR. The sample has around 300,000 clones, 90% seen once; the top ten hold approximately 1.5%. The V end lost 0 bases, the J end lost 3 bases, and 6 bases lay between the germline ends. Germline assignment: CDR1 LNHNV and CDR2 YYDKDF (reference sequence). The CDR3 is 14 residues long. The participants were between roughly 18 and 89 years old and came from some 25 US areas. This TCR was sampled from a woman between 18 and 30 years old with acute COVID-19. Sequencing was carried out using PBMCs or T cells enriched from blood (not recorded which). V is TRBV15 and J is TRBJ1-5, with a possible D match to TRBD1 (5 bases). CDR3 in DNA: TGTGCCACCAGCAGAGAGGGGCCCAATCAGCCCCAGCATTTT. The encoded protein is CATSREGPNQPQHF. Variable domain in full (rest from reference TRBV15 and TRBJ1-5): DAMVIQNPRYQVTQFGKPVTLSCSQTLNHNVMYWYQQKSSQAPKLLFHYYDKDFNNEADTPDNFQSRRPNTSFCFLDIRSPGLGDTAMYLCATSREGPNQPQHFGDGTRLSIL.